This TCR beta chain was recorded in a study of T cells in Graves' hyperthyroidism and ophthalmopathy. Across the whole study: Before any treatment, at initial diagnosis, peripheral blood was collected.

Diagnoses were made from clinical symptoms, serum measures (thyroxine and TRAb), thyroid ultrasound and orbital computed tomography. Fresh peripheral blood, 7.5 to 10 ml, was the source of the PBMCs. V lost 0 bases, J lost 5 bases, and 3 bases stayed unmatched. The CDR3 is made up of 16 amino acids. Germline V gene sequence: CDR1 KGHDR, CDR2 SFDVKD. Authors of the study amplified TCR beta CDR3 regions from RNA transcripts. During a first-round RT-PCR of the TCR CDR3, the HTBI primer set was used. TCRdb itself ran the multiplex PCR reads through MiXCR, one entry per CDR3 protein. Among fewer than 500,000 distinct CDR3 sequences listed, roughly 15% were seen once.

Sequencing was done on a sample of blood. The receptor's source is a man between 18 and 29 years old with Graves' ophthalmopathy. The rearrangement links TRBV24-1 to TRBJ2-5, with 12 bases matching TRBD1. Here the CDR3 reads CATSDLGDRGPETQYF. Written as DNA, the CDR3 is TGTGCCACCAGTGATTTGGGGGACAGGGGGCCGGAGACCCAGTACTTC.